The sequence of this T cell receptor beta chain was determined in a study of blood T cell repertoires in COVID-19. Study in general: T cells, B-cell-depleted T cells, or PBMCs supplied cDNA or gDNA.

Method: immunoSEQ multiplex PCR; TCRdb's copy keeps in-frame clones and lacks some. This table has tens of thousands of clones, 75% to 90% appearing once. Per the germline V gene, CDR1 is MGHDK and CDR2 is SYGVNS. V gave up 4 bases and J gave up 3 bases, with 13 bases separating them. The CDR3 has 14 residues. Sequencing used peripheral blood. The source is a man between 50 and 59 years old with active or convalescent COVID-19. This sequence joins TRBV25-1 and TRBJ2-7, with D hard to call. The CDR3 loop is CASSGGGWHYEQYF. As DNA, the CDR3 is TGTGCCAGCAGTGGTGGTGGCTGGCACTACGAGCAGTACTTC.